This TCR beta chain emerged from a study of OX40 agonist ivuxolimab in advanced cancers. Data came from immunoSEQ multiplex PCR; TCRdb stores just in-frame clones and leaves some out. Among about 80,000 clones, roughly 94% were seen once, and the ten largest hold about 10%. The CDR3 has 16 residues. Germline lookup yields CDR1 MNHNS and CDR2 SASEGT. V lost 2 bases to trimming and J lost 3 bases, with 16 bases between them. The V call is TRBV6-1, the J call TRBJ1-1, with a tentative D call TRBD1 (5 bases). The sequence was collected from an adult with an advanced solid tumor such as melanoma, head and neck, liver or kidney cancer. This specimen consisted of CD4+ or CD8+ T cells sorted from blood, obtained in a trial of the OX40 agonist ivuxolimab. The DNA of the CDR3 is TGTGCCAGCAGTGAATGGTGGCAGGGCCGGGACACTGAAGCTTTCTTT. Residues: CASSEWWQGRDTEAFF.